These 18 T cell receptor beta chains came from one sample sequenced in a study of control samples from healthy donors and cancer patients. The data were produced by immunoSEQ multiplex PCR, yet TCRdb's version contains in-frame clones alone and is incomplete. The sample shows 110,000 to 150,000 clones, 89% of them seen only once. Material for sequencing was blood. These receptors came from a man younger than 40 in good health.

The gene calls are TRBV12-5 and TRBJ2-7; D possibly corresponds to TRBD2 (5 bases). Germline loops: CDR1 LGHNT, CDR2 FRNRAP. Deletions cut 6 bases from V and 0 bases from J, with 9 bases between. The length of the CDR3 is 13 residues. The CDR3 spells CASGEGSSYEQYF. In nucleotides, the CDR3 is TGTGCTAGTGGGGAAGGGAGCTCCTACGAGCAGTACTTC.

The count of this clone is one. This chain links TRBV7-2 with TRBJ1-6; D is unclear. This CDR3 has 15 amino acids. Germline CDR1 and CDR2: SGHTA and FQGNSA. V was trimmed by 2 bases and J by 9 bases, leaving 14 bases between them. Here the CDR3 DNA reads TGTGCCAGCAGCTTACCGAAGTCGTTAGGTTCACCCCTCCACTTT. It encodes CASSLPKSLGSPLHF.

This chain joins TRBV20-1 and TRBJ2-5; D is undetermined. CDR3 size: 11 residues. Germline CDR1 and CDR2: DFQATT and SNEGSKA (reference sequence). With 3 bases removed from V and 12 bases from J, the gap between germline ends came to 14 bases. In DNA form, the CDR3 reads TGCAGTGCTAGTAGGTCCCCCGGAGAGTACTTC. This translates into CSASRSPGEYF.

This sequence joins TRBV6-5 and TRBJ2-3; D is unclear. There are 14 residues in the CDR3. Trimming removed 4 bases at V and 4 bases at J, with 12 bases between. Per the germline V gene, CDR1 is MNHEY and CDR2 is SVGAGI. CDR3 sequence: CASSLYTVPDTQYF. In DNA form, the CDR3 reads TGTGCCAGCAGTTTGTACACCGTCCCAGATACGCAGTATTTT.

The CDR3 sequence is CASSPYLRDRYLFSGNTIYF. In DNA, the CDR3 is TGTGCCAGCTCACCCTACCTCCGGGACAGGTACCTCTTCTCTGGAAACACCATATATTTT. The rearrangement joins TRBV18 to TRBJ1-3; the match to TRBD1 covers 8 bases. The length of the CDR3 is 20 residues. The V gene's germline CDR1 is KGHSH and CDR2 LQKENI. J lost 0 bases, V lost 3 bases, and 16 bases had no gene match.

The CDR3 spells CASSPAPGGGKGGELFF. CDR3 in DNA: TGTGCCAGCAGCCCCGCCCCCGGCGGGGGGAAGGGCGGGGAGCTGTTTTTT. The V gene is TRBV9, the J gene TRBJ2-2, with TRBD2 matching 8 bases. Germline assignment: CDR1 SGDLS and CDR2 YYNGEE. The CDR3 length is 17 residues. V gave up 4 bases and J gave up 7 bases; unmatched junction bases: 15.

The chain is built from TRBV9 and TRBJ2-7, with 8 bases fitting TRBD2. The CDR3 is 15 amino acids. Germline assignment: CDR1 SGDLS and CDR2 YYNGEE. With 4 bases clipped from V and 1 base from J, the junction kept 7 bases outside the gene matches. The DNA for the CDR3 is TGTGCCAGCAGCCCCGGGGGGGGTCTTTCCTACGAGCAGTACTTC. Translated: CASSPGGGLSYEQYF.

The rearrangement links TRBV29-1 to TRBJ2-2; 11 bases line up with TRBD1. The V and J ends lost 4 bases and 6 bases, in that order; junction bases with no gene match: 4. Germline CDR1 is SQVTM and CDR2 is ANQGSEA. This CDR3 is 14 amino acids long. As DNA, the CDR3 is TGCAGCGTTGCCCGGGACAGGGGGGCCGGGGAGCTGTTTTTT. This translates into CSVARDRGAGELFF.

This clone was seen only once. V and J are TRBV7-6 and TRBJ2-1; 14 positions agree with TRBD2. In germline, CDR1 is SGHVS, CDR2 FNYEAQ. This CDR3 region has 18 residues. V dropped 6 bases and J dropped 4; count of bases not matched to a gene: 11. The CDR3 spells CASSAGTSGSKSYNEQFF. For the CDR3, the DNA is TGTGCCAGCAGTGCCGGGACTAGCGGGAGTAAGTCTTACAATGAGCAGTTCTTC.

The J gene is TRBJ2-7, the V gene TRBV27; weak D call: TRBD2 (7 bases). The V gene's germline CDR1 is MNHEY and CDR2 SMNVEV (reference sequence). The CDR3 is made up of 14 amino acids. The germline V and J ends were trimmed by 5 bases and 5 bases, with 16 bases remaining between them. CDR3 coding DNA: TGTGCCAGCAGTGGAGGGGGGGCGTTAAACGAGCAGTACTTC. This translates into CASSGGGALNEQYF.

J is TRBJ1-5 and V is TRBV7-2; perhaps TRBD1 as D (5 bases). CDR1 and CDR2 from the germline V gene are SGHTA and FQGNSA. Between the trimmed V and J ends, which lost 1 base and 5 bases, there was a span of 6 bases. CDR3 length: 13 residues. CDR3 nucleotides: TGTGCCAGCAGCTTAGGCAGGGATCAGCCCCAGCATTTT. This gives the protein CASSLGRDQPQHF.

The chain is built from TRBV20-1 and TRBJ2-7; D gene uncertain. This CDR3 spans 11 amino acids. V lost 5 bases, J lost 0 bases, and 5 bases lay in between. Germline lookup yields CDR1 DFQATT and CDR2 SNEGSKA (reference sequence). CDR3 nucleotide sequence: TGCAGTGCTCTCCTCTCCTACGAGCAGTACTTC. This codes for CSALLSYEQYF.

The DNA for the CDR3 is TGCGCCAGCAGCCAGGACAGGCTATCCTACGAGCAGTACTTC. Its translation: CASSQDRLSYEQYF. This chain uses TRBV5-1 with TRBJ2-7; 7 bases agree with TRBD1. This CDR3 contains 14 residues. With V trimmed by 4 bases and J by 1 base, 5 bases remained unmatched. Germline-derived CDR1 and CDR2 are SGHRS and YFSETQ.

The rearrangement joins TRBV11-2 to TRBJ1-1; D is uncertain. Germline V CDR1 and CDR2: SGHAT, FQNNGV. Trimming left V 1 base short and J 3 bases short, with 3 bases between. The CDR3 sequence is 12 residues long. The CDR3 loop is CASSLGDTEAFF. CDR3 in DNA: TGTGCCAGCAGCTTAGGGGACACTGAAGCTTTCTTT.

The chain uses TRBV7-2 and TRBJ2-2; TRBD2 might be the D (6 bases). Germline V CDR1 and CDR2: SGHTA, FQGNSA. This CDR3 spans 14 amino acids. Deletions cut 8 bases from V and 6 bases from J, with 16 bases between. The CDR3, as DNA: TGTGCCAGCCGGAAAACGGGAGTTGCCGGGGAGCTGTTTTTT. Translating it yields CASRKTGVAGELFF.

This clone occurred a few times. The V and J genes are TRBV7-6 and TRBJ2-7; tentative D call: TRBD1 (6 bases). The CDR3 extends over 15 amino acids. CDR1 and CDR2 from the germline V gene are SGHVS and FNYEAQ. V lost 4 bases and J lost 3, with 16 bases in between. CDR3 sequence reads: CASSSQGPAGYEQYF. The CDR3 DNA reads TGTGCCAGCAGCTCGCAGGGGCCAGCAGGCTACGAGCAGTACTTC.

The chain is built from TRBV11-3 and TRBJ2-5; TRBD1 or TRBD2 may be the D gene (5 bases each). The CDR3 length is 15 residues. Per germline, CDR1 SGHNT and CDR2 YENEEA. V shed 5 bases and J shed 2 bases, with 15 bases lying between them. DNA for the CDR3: TGTGCCAGCAGCCCAGGGACGAAAGTTCAAGAGACCCAGTACTTC. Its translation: CASSPGTKVQETQYF.

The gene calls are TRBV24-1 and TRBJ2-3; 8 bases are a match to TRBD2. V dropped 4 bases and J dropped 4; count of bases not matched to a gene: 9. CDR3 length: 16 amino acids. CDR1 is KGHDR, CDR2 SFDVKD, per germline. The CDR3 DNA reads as TGTGCCACCAGTGACCTCGGGAGGGCCAGCCCAGATACGCAGTATTTT. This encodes CATSDLGRASPDTQYF.